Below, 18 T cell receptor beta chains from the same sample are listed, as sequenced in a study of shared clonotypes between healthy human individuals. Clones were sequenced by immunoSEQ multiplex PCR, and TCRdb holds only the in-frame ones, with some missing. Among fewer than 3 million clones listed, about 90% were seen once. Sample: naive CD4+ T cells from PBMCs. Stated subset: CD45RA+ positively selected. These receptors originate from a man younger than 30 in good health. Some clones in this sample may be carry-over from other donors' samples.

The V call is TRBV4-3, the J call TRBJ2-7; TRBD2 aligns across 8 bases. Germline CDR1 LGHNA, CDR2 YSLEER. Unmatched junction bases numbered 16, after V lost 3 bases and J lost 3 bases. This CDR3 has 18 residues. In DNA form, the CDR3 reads TGCGCCAGCAGCCAGGGGGGGTGGCGAGCGGGAGCTTACTACGAGCAGTACTTC. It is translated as CASSQGGWRAGAYYEQYF.

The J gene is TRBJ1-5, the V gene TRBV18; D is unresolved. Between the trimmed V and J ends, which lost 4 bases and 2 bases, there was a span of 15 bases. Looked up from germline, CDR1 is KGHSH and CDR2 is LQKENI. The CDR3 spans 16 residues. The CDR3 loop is CASSREGVYGNQPQHF. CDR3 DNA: TGTGCCAGCTCACGCGAGGGCGTGTATGGCAATCAGCCCCAGCATTTT.

The CDR3 bases are TGTGCCACCGGCCTAGGGACTAGCGGGACATTGCAGTTCTTC. It encodes CATGLGTSGTLQFF. V usage is TRBV28 and J usage is TRBJ2-1, with 13 bases aligning to TRBD2. Germline V CDR1 and CDR2: MDHEN, SYDVKM. This CDR3 region has 14 residues. With 10 bases clipped from V and 12 bases from J, the junction kept 12 bases outside the gene matches.

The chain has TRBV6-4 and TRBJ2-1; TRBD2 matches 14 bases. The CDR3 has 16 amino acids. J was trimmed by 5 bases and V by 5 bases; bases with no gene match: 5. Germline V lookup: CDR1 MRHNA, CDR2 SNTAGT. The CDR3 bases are TGTGCCAGCAGTACAAGGACTAGCGGGGGGAACAATGAGCAGTTCTTC. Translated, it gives CASSTRTSGGNNEQFF.

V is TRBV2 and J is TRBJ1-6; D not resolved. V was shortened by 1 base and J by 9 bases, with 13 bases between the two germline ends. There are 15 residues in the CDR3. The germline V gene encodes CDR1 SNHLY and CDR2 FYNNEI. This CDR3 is CASSEEAGIASPLHF. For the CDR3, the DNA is TGTGCCAGCAGTGAAGAGGCCGGGATCGCTTCACCCCTCCACTTT.

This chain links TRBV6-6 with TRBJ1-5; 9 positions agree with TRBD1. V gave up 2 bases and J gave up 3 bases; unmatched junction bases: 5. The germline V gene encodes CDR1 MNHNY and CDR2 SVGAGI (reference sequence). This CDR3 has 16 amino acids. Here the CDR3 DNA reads TGTGCCAGCAGTTACGAGGGACAGGGTACCAATCAGCCCCAGCATTTT. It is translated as CASSYEGQGTNQPQHF.

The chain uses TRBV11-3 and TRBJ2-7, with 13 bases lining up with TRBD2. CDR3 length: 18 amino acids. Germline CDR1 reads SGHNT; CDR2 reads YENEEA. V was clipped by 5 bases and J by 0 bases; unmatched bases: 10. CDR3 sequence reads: CASSPGTSGKPSSYEQYF. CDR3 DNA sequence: TGTGCCAGCAGCCCCGGGACTAGCGGGAAACCAAGCTCCTACGAGCAGTACTTC.

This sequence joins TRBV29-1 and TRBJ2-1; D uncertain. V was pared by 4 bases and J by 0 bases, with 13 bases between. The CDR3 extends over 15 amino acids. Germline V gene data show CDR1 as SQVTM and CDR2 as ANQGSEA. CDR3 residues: CSVGKRMSSYNEQFF. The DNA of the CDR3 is TGCAGCGTTGGGAAGAGGATGAGCTCCTACAATGAGCAGTTCTTC.

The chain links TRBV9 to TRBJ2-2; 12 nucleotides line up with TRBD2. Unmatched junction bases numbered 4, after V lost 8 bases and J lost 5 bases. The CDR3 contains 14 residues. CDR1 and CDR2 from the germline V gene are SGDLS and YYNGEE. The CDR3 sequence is CASETSGRTGELFF. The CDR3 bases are TGTGCCAGTGAGACTAGCGGGAGAACCGGGGAGCTGTTTTTT.

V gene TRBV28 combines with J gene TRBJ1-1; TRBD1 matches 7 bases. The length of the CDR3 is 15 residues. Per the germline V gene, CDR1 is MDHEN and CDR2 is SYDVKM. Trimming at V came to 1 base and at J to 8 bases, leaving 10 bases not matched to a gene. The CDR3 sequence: CASSLSYRGLGEAFF. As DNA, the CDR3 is TGTGCCAGCAGTTTATCGTACAGGGGCCTCGGGGAAGCTTTCTTT.

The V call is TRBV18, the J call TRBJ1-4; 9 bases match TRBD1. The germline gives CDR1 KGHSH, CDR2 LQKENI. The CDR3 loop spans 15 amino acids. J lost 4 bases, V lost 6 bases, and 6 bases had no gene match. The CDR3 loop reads CASSYTGGDNEKLFF. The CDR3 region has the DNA TGTGCCAGCTCGTACACAGGGGGCGATAATGAAAAACTGTTTTTT.

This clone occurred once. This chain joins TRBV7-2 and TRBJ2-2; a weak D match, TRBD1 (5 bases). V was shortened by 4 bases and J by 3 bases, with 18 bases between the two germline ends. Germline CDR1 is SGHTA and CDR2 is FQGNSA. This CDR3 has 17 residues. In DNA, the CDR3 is TGTGCCAGCAGCTACACGAACGGTTGGGGCGACACCGGGGAGCTGTTTTTT. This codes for CASSYTNGWGDTGELFF.

CDR3 coding DNA: TGCGCCAGCAGGGGGTCTAGACTAGCGGGATCAGATACGCAGTATTTT. Protein sequence: CASRGSRLAGSDTQYF. The chain couples TRBV10-2 to TRBJ2-3; 11 positions match TRBD2. CDR3 length: 16 residues. Germline V gene lookup returns CDR1 WSHSY and CDR2 SAAADI. With 6 bases clipped from V and 4 bases from J, the junction kept 9 bases outside the gene matches.

The CDR3 sequence is CASSGSHSNQPQHF. The DNA of the CDR3 is TGTGCCAGCAGTGGCAGTCATAGCAATCAGCCCCAGCATTTT. The chain joins TRBV2 to TRBJ1-5, with D hard to call. CDR3 length: 14 amino acids. The V end lost 4 bases, the J end lost 0 bases, and 7 bases lay between the germline ends. Germline V gene data show CDR1 as SNHLY and CDR2 as FYNNEI.

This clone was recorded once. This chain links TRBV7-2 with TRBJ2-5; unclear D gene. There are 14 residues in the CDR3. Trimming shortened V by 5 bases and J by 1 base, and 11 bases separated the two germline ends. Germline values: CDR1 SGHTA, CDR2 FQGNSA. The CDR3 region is CASSPRRSQETQYF. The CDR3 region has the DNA TGTGCCAGCAGCCCACGGCGGTCCCAAGAGACCCAGTACTTC.

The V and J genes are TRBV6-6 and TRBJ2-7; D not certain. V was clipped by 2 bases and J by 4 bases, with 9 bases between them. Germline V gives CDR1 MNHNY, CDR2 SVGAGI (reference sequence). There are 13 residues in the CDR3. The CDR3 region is CASSYASGYEQYF. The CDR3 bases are TGTGCCAGCAGTTACGCGAGTGGGTACGAGCAGTACTTC.

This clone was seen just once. The CDR3 is CASSQDLRGGQETQYF. DNA for the CDR3: TGTGCCAGCAGCCAAGATTTACGGGGGGGGCAAGAGACCCAGTACTTC. The genes are TRBV4-2 and TRBJ2-5, with 8 bases identical to TRBD2. V trimming: 0 bases; J trimming: 2 bases; junction bases outside the gene matches: 5. The germline V gene has CDR1 LGHNA and CDR2 YNFKEQ. The CDR3 spans 16 residues.

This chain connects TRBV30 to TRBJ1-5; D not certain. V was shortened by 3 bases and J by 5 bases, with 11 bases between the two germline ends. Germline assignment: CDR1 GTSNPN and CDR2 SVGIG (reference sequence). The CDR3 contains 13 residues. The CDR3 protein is CAWSAMEDQPQHF. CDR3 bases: TGTGCCTGGAGCGCCATGGAAGATCAGCCCCAGCATTTT.